A selection of T cell receptor beta chains follows, all from one sample in a study of follicular helper T cells after annual influenza vaccination. TCRdb keeps only in-frame clones here, not all; method: immunoSEQ multiplex PCR. The sample shows approximately 6,500 clones, 82% of them seen only once. Here the sequenced sample was CXCR5- memory CD4+ T cells sorted from blood, taken on the day of influenza vaccination. All receptors come from an adult who received the influenza vaccine. The CDR3 runs from the conserved cysteine through the conserved F or W. The D gene is left open where the match is weak.

j_call: TRBJ2-5; d_call: -; v_call: TRBV11-3; cdr3_length: 13; cdr3_aa: CASSWEGVETQYF
j_call: TRBJ1-2; d_call: -; v_call: TRBV7-9; cdr3_length: 16; cdr3_aa: CASSSTRGGRNYGYTF
j_call: TRBJ1-3; d_call: -; v_call: TRBV11-3; cdr3_length: 15; cdr3_aa: CASSFGLSSGNTIYF
j_call: TRBJ2-6; d_call: -; v_call: TRBV7-8; cdr3_length: 14; cdr3_aa: CASSPGSGANVLTF
j_call: TRBJ1-6; d_call: -; v_call: TRBV27; cdr3_length: 15; cdr3_aa: CASSPQGYYNSPLHF
j_call: TRBJ2-1; d_call: TRBD2; v_call: TRBV6-6; cdr3_length: 15; cdr3_aa: CASSRTSGGRNEQFF
j_call: TRBJ2-5; d_call: -; v_call: TRBV11-1; cdr3_length: 14; cdr3_aa: CASSFVQGFEAQYF
j_call: TRBJ2-3; d_call: -; v_call: TRBV11-2; cdr3_length: 14; cdr3_aa: CASSDSGNPDTQYF
j_call: TRBJ1-1; d_call: -; v_call: TRBV28; cdr3_length: 12; cdr3_aa: CASSLSPRTSFF
j_call: TRBJ1-6; d_call: -; v_call: TRBV11-2; cdr3_length: 18; cdr3_aa: CASSLDGAVGRRNSPLHF
j_call: TRBJ2-3; d_call: TRBD2; v_call: TRBV18; cdr3_length: 15; cdr3_aa: CASRTPGLNTDTQYF
j_call: TRBJ2-2; d_call: -; v_call: TRBV5-1; cdr3_length: 15; cdr3_aa: CASSLVAGVDGELFF
j_call: TRBJ2-3; d_call: -; v_call: TRBV18; cdr3_length: 15; cdr3_aa: CASSPLAGSTDTQYF
j_call: TRBJ1-6; d_call: -; v_call: TRBV4-1; cdr3_length: 12; cdr3_aa: CASSQGPVPLHF